Many counts were recorded for the clone carrying this T cell receptor beta chain. Germline lookup yields CDR1 SGDLS and CDR2 YYNGEE. The CDR3 extends over 15 amino acids. Trimming left V 0 bases short and J 4 bases short, with 13 bases between. The data originate from a study of Graves' ophthalmopathy and Graves' hyperthyroidism. TCR beta CDR3 amplification used RNA transcripts. First-round RT-PCR relied on HTBI primers, and a second-round multiplex PCR came next. Via MiXCR, TCRdb re-called the multiplex PCR reads, giving one row per CDR3 protein. The table has 300,000 to 400,000 distinct CDR3 sequences, about a sixth seen once.

This TCR was recovered from an adult man with Graves' ophthalmopathy. The material sequenced was peripheral blood. The chain recombines TRBV9 with TRBJ1-1, with a possible D match to TRBD1 (6 bases). The CDR3: CASSVVLGASTEAFF. CDR3 DNA: TGTGCCAGCAGCGTAGTTTTGGGGGCCAGCACTGAAGCTTTCTTT.